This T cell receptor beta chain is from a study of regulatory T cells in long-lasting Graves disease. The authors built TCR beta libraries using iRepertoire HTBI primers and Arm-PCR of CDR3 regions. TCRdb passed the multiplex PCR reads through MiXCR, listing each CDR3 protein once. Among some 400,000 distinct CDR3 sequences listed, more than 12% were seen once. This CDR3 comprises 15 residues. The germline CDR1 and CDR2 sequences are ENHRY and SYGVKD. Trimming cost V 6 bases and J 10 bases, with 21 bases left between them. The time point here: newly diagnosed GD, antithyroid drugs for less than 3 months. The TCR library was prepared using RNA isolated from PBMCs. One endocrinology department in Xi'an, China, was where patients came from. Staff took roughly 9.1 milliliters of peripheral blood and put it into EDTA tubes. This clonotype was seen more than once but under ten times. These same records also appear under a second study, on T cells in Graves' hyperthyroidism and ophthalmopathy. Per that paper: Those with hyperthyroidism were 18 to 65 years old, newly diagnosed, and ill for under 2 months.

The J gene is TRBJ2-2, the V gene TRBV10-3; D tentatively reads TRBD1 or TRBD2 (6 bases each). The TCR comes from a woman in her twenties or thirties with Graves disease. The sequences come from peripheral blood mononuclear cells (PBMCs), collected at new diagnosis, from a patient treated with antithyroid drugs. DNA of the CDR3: TGTGCCATCAGAACTGCGATACAGAGGGGGGAGGAGCTGTTTTTT. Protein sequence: CAIRTAIQRGEELFF.